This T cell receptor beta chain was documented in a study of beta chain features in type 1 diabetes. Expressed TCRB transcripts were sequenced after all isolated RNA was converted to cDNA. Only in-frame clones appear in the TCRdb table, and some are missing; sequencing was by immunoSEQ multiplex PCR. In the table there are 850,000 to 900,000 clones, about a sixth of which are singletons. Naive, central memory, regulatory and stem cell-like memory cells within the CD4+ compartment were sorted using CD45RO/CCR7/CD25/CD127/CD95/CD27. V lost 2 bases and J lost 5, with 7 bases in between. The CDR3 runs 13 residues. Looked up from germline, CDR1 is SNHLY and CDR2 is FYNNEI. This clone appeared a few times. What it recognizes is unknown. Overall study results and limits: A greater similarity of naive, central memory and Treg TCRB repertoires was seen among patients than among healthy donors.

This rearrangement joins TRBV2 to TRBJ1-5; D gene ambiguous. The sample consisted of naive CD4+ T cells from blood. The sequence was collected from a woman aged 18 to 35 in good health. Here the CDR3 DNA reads TGTGCCAGCAGTGAAAACAGCTATCAGCCCCAGCATTTT. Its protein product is CASSENSYQPQHF.